This T cell receptor beta chain is drawn from a study of OX40 agonist ivuxolimab in advanced cancers. Looked up from germline, CDR1 is LGHNA and CDR2 is YSLEER. V lost 6 bases to trimming and J lost 4 bases, with 21 bases between them. This CDR3 spans 17 amino acids. Assay used: immunoSEQ multiplex PCR; TCRdb lists only in-frame clones, some missing. The sample lists around 46,000 clones, roughly 90% occurring once. The source material was CD4+ or CD8+ T cells sorted from blood, sampled in a trial of the OX40 agonist ivuxolimab. This receptor was taken from an adult with an advanced solid tumor such as melanoma, head and neck, liver or kidney cancer. The chain links TRBV4-3 to TRBJ2-2; weak D call: TRBD2 (6 bases). The CDR3 here is CASSNKLGLNSTGELFF. As DNA, the CDR3 is TGCGCCAGCAGTAATAAGCTAGGACTAAACTCCACCGGGGAGCTGTTTTTT.